The clone carrying this T cell receptor beta chain was seen at least ten times. Its antigen is unidentified. These data belong to a study of early T cells in non-severe SARS-CoV-2 infection. Study overall: Sequencing was performed on bulk RNA from unsorted whole blood, leaving chains unpaired.

CDR1 is SGDLS and CDR2 is YYNGEE in the germline V gene. V lost 1 base to trimming and J lost 8 bases, with 7 bases between them. CDR3 length: 12 residues. Individual cDNA molecules each received unique molecular identifiers attached to them. TCRdb reanalysed the 5' RACE reads using MiXCR and keeps one entry per CDR3 protein. The sample consists of tens of thousands of distinct CDR3 sequences, around 6% of them appearing once. Study-wide points: Matching results from VDJdb favored anti-spike CD8 responses, leaving private and CD4 specificities undetected.

The sequence derives from an adult who was a healthcare worker with PCR-confirmed SARS-CoV-2 infection or an uninfected control (not recorded which). The sequenced sample was whole blood. V usage is TRBV9 and J usage is TRBJ2-1; D tentatively reads TRBD1 or TRBD2 (5 bases each). This CDR3 is CASSVTGHEQFF. In DNA, the CDR3 is TGTGCCAGCAGCGTAACGGGGCATGAGCAGTTCTTC.